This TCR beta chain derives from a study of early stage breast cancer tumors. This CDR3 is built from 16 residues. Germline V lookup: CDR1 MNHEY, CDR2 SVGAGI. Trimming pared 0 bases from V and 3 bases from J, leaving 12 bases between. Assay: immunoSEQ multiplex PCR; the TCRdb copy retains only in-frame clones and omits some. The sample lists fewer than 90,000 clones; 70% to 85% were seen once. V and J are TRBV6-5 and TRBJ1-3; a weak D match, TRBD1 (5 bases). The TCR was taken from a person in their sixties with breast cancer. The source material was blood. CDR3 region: CASSYSTQGGGNTIYF. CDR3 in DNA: TGTGCCAGCAGTTACTCGACGCAGGGTGGTGGAAACACCATATATTTT.